This T cell receptor beta chain was profiled in a study of blood T cells in healthy people across ages (dated by TCRdb to about 2015). Context from the whole study: In model experiments, template switching captured about one uniquely barcoded TCR beta cDNA molecule for every two T cells. To track age-related changes in TCR beta repertoire diversity, the study relied on deep sequencing normalized with unique cDNA molecular identifiers. Donors were grouped into four age groups: young (average roughly 16 years), middle-aged (roughly 38), aged (around 60) and long-lived (around 80). To avoid experimental bias, donors of different ages were randomly spread across the sequencing lanes. For two donors (one aged 18 to 30 and one aged 80 or older), the study analyzed two additional independent replicas of 1 million unique cDNA reads from the same blood draw.

Remarks on this clonotype: The antigen it recognizes is unknown. No clone much larger than this one lies a single base away; base qualities are absent.

CDR3 length: 15 amino acids, cysteine to phenylalanine. Left in the record is the CDR3 DNA by itself, 45 bases read in frame from the first base. Relative to germline, V is 0 bases shorter and J is 3 bases shorter, with 11 bases between their ends. The CDR1 and CDR2 encoded by the germline V gene (reference sequence) are DFQATT and SNEGSKA. What the research found in general, with its limitations: Estimates of total diversity from one million sequenced T cells were regarded as lower bounds and underestimates. There was a strong correlation between observed TCR beta diversity and the percentage of naive T cells measured by flow cytometry. Because donor CMV infection status was unknown, age-related changes in expanded clonotypes were potentially confounded. Compared with the aged group, more naive CD4+ T cells, fewer expanded clones and increased TCR diversity were shown by the long-lived group, suggesting age selection. As age increased, observed TCR beta diversity per million T cells dropped in a roughly linear way, and a significant reduction was already evident by age about 40. Since profiling was done on bulk unsorted PBMCs, naive and antigen-experienced compartments could not be conclusively compared.

Systemically healthy Caucasian individuals from Russia, about 38 in total and aged roughly 6 to 90 years, were included as donors. Each donor gave roughly 11 milliliters of peripheral blood, drawn into EDTA-treated Vacutainer tubes. PBMCs were isolated by Ficoll-Paque density-gradient centrifugation, with at least 6.5 million obtained per sample. Total RNA was extracted from PBMCs with Trizol reagent, with at least 5.5 micrograms obtained per sample. For every donor, flow cytometry on a PBMC aliquot measured the percentage of naive CD45RAhigh/CD27high T cells. Receptors were amplified or captured by 5' RACE. TCRdb lists the instrument as Illumina HiSeq 2500. A second PCR of 7 to 11 cycles was performed with a sample-barcoded 5' primer and a J-beta primer mix. Each TCR beta cDNA molecule received a unique molecular identifier from a template-switch 5' adaptor carrying 12 random nucleotides. Each sample yielded at least 3 million CDR3-containing paired-end reads. First-strand cDNA synthesis was performed from all RNA using the Mint cDNA synthesis kit, with priming by a TRBC-specific oligonucleotide. Following uracil-DNA glycosylase treatment, all cDNA underwent a first 18-cycle PCR with the universal primers M1SS and BC2_uni_R. As for the authors' bioinformatics: For normalization, 1 million high-quality reads were randomly selected from each sample, with every read carrying a distinct molecular identifier. Reads sharing molecular identifiers were discarded rather than binned into consensus sequences. MiTCR, with a Q25 quality threshold and the strictest error-elimination algorithm, was used for CDR3 identification, clonotype clustering and error correction. A nonparametric unseen species model with Euler transformation was used to estimate lower-bound total TCR beta diversity. Clones were called with MiXCR by TCRdb after fastp trimmed the public reads at Q25, and only in-frame beta chains were retained. Rows matching on CDR3 protein sequence are summarized as one entry with the most common DNA and genes. The V and J calls follow TCRdb's processing rather than the paper's. Across this sample there are under 800,000 distinct CDR3 sequences, with about 42% seen only once. The ten largest clones capture around 20% of the sample.

What was sequenced was blood. The chain joins TRBV20-1 to TRBJ2-2, with the D segment identity uncertain. The receptor comes from an older woman in good health. The sequenced DNA is TGCAGTGCTAGAGATTGGCAGGAATACACCGGGGAGCTGTTTTTT. This sequence encodes CSARDWQEYTGELFF.